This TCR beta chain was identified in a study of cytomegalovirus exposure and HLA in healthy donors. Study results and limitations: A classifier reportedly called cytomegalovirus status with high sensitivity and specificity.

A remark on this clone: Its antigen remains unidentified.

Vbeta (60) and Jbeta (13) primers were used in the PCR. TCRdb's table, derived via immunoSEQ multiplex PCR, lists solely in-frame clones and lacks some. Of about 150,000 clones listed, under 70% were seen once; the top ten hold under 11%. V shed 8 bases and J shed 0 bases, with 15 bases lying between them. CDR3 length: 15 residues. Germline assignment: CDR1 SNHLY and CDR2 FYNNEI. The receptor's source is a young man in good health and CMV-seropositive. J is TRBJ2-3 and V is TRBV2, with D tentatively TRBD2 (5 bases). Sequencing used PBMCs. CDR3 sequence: CASVSRRASTDTQYF. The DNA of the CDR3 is TGTGCCAGCGTTAGTAGGCGGGCTAGCACAGATACGCAGTATTTT. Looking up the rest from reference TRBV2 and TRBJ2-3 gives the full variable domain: EPEVTQTPSHQVTQMGQEVILRCVPISNHLYFYWYRQILGQKVEFLVSFYNNEISEKSEIFDDQFSVERPDGSNFTLKIRSTKLEDSAMYFCASVSRRASTDTQYFGPGTRLTVL.